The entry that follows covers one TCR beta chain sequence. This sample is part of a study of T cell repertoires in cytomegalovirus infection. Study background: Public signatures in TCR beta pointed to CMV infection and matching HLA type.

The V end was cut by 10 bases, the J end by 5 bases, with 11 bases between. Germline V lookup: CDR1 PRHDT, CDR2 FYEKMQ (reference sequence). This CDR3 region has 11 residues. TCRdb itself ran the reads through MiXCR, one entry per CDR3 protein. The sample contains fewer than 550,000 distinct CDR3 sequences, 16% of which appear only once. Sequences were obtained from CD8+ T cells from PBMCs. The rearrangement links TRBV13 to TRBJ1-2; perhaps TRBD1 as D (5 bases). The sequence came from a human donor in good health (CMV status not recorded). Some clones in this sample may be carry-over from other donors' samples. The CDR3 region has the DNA TGTGCCACGAGGGGCCTTTATGGCTACACCTTC. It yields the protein CATRGLYGYTF.